A selection of T cell receptor beta chains follows, all from one sample in a study of blood T cells in healthy people across ages. One entry per CDR3 protein, called by TCRdb with MiXCR from the 5' RACE reads. The sample consists of roughly 700,000 distinct CDR3 sequences, roughly 50% of them appearing once. Material: blood. The receptor source for this set is a woman aged 55-75 years in good health. Both conserved end residues are part of each CDR3. The order of the fields is clone size, J gene, V gene, D gene, CDR3 protein, CDR3 DNA. A D gene is named only where the DNA matches it firmly. A row's size may be missing; if present it is once, few, many or a size class.

size: few
J: TRBJ2-7
V: TRBV20-1
D: .
CDR3: CSARTARTEQYF
DNA: TGCAGTGCTAGGACCGCTAGAACCGAGCAGTACTTC

size: .
J: TRBJ1-1
V: TRBV7-2
D: TRBD1
CDR3: CASSYKPGQGMAFF
DNA: TGTGCCAGCAGCTACAAACCGGGACAGGGGATGGCTTTCTTT

size: few
J: TRBJ2-1
V: TRBV10-3
D: TRBD2
CDR3: CAISDWGGSYNEQFF
DNA: TGTGCCATCAGTGATTGGGGGGGTTCCTACAATGAGCAGTTCTTC

size: .
J: TRBJ1-1
V: TRBV29-1
D: TRBD1
CDR3: CSVRRTGGTEAFF
DNA: TGCAGCGTCCGGAGGACAGGCGGCACTGAAGCTTTCTTT

size: .
J: TRBJ2-1
V: TRBV6-7
D: .
CDR3: CASSLNGSGEQFF
DNA: TGTGCCAGCAGTCTGAACGGGTCTGGTGAGCAGTTCTTC

size: once
J: TRBJ2-5
V: TRBV3-1
D: .
CDR3: CASSQDQELREQYF
DNA: TGTGCCAGCAGCCAAGATCAGGAGCTTCGTGAGCAGTACTTC

size: .
J: TRBJ1-2
V: TRBV27
D: .
CDR3: CASRGMTESNYGYTF
DNA: TGTGCCAGCAGAGGAATGACAGAGTCTAACTATGGCTACACCTTC

size: .
J: TRBJ2-1
V: TRBV5-1
D: TRBD2
CDR3: CASSLTSAQLGNEQFF
DNA: TGCGCCAGCAGCTTGACTAGCGCTCAACTAGGGAATGAGCAGTTCTTC

size: once
J: TRBJ1-6
V: TRBV6-6
D: TRBD1
CDR3: CASSYTDRGVPLHF
DNA: TGTGCCAGCAGTTACACAGACAGGGGGGTGCCCCTCCACTTT

size: few
J: TRBJ2-3
V: TRBV6-6
D: TRBD1
CDR3: CASSAGQVYTDTQYF
DNA: TGTGCCAGCAGTGCCGGACAGGTCTACACAGATACGCAGTATTTT

size: .
J: TRBJ1-4
V: TRBV25-1
D: .
CDR3: CASSDGTSEKLFF
DNA: TGTGCCAGCAGTGACGGGACGTCTGAAAAACTGTTTTTT

size: .
J: TRBJ2-3
V: TRBV27
D: .
CDR3: CASSLTGFSADTQYF
DNA: TGTGCCAGCAGTTTGACGGGGTTCAGCGCAGATACGCAGTATTTT

size: .
J: TRBJ2-4
V: TRBV6-2/TRBV6-3
D: TRBD2
CDR3: CASSYSTSGTWGQYF
DNA: TGTGCCAGCAGTTACTCCACTAGCGGGACTTGGGGGCAGTACTTC

size: few
J: TRBJ2-2
V: TRBV14
D: .
CDR3: CASSQVNTGELFF
DNA: TGTGCCAGCAGCCAAGTTAACACCGGGGAGCTGTTTTTT

size: .
J: TRBJ2-5
V: TRBV6-2/TRBV6-3
D: TRBD2
CDR3: CASSYGPSGRLETQYF
DNA: TGTGCCAGCAGTTACGGGCCTAGCGGGAGGCTGGAGACCCAGTACTTC

size: .
J: TRBJ2-5
V: TRBV3-1
D: TRBD2
CDR3: CASSQRTGGEETQYF
DNA: TGTGCCAGCAGCCAACGCACGGGAGGTGAAGAGACCCAGTACTTC

size: .
J: TRBJ2-7
V: TRBV25-1
D: TRBD2
CDR3: CASSHGLAGNPNRSYNEQYF
DNA: TGTGCCAGCAGTCACGGACTAGCGGGAAACCCAAATAGGTCCTACAATGAGCAGTACTTC

size: few
J: TRBJ2-1
V: TRBV7-9
D: .
CDR3: CASSLARVLRGNEQFF
DNA: TGTGCCAGCAGCTTAGCGAGGGTCCTCCGAGGGAATGAGCAGTTCTTC

size: few
J: TRBJ2-3
V: TRBV10-3
D: TRBD2
CDR3: CAIRGQVGLAGATDTQYF
DNA: TGTGCCATCAGGGGACAGGTAGGACTAGCGGGAGCCACAGATACGCAGTATTTT

size: few
J: TRBJ2-1
V: TRBV4-3
D: .
CDR3: CASSLGALSSYNEQFF
DNA: TGCGCCAGCAGCCTAGGGGCACTTTCGTCCTACAATGAGCAGTTCTTC

size: few
J: TRBJ2-7
V: TRBV29-1
D: .
CDR3: CSVERRDEQYF
DNA: TGCAGCGTTGAAAGGCGCGATGAGCAGTACTTC

size: .
J: TRBJ1-4
V: TRBV29-1
D: .
CDR3: CSVASGRANEKLFF
DNA: TGCAGCGTTGCCTCAGGGCGCGCTAATGAAAAACTGTTTTTT